This TCR beta chain was observed in a study of T cell responses to AZD1222 COVID-19 vaccine. Study overall: Pooled together were second doses at about 4 or about 12 weeks.

Study conclusions and caveats: Dominant CD4 TCR responses targeted spike regions 160-218 and 743-854. Baseline serology detected seropositivity in only six AZD1222 recipients.

Germline-derived CDR1 and CDR2 are MGHRA and YSYEKL. The CDR3 sequence is 15 residues long. The V gene end was trimmed by 4 bases and the J gene end by 8 bases; junction bases not matched to a gene: 7. Assay: immunoSEQ multiplex PCR; the TCRdb copy retains only in-frame clones and omits some. This sample has about 110,000 clones, with around 94% found just once. Concerning this clone itself: Antigen: not known.

The specimen comprised peripheral blood, sampled on day 0 of AZD1222 vaccination. The origin of this receptor is an adult in good health. This chain links TRBV4-1 with TRBJ1-6; the match to TRBD1 covers 8 bases. CDR3 sequence reads: CASSRVTGVDSPLHF. CDR3 DNA: TGCGCCAGCAGCCGGGTGACAGGGGTAGATTCACCCCTCCACTTT.